This TCR beta chain was obtained from a study of cytomegalovirus exposure and HLA in healthy donors. V trimming: 3 bases; J trimming: 4 bases; junction bases outside the gene matches: 6. The CDR3 totals 15 residues. The germline V gene encodes CDR1 SGHTA and CDR2 FQGNSA. PCR was performed using 60 Vbeta and 13 Jbeta primers. The data were produced by immunoSEQ multiplex PCR, yet TCRdb's version contains in-frame clones alone and is incomplete. Here the sample spans some 170,000 clones, approximately 80% being singletons. These donors counted as nominally healthy when sampled, but unrecorded immune exposures were likely.

This TCR derives from a woman younger than 45 in good health and CMV-seropositive. Sample: PBMCs. This chain links TRBV7-2 with TRBJ2-7; 10 bases are a match to TRBD1. The DNA of the CDR3 is TGTGCCAGCAGCTTCTCGGGACAGGGGAGTTACGAGCAGTACTTC. Translation: CASSFSGQGSYEQYF.